This passage covers 2 T cell receptor beta chains from one sample sequenced in a study of shared clonotypes between healthy human individuals. TCRdb's table, derived via immunoSEQ multiplex PCR, lists solely in-frame clones and lacks some. The data contain more than 900,000 clones, 78% of them seen just once; the ten biggest clones take up 0.5% to 0.65%. Sequencing input: memory CD4+ T cells from PBMCs. The subset is: CD45RA-negative fraction. The receptors come from a man between 18 and 35 years old in good health. Some clones in this sample may be carry-over from other donors' samples.

As concerns this clone: Other nucleotide sequences in the sample specify the same CDR3. The chain has TRBV28 and TRBJ1-2; maybe TRBD1 (6 bases). The CDR3 length is 13 residues. From germline, CDR1 is MDHEN and CDR2 SYDVKM. The germline V and J ends were trimmed by 2 bases and 7 bases, with 11 bases remaining between them. CDR3 loop: CASSLPGALGYTF. Here the CDR3 DNA reads TGTGCCAGCAGTTTACCGGGGGCGCTTGGCTACACCTTC.

On this clone itself: Within the sample, other DNA sequences also encode this same CDR3. The CDR3 bases are TGTGCCAGCAGTGAAGAGGGGTTCCAGCCCCAGCATTTT. Translating it yields CASSEEGFQPQHF. This chain joins TRBV2 and TRBJ1-5; the D gene is possibly TRBD1 (5 bases). In germline, CDR1 is SNHLY, CDR2 FYNNEI. The CDR3 spans 13 residues. Trimming took 1 base from V and 7 from J, leaving 8 bases between them.